The 20 T cell receptor beta chains listed next were all sequenced from one sample in a study of blood T cell repertoires in COVID-19. Assay used: immunoSEQ multiplex PCR; TCRdb lists only in-frame clones, some missing. This table has about 370,000 clones, around 92% appearing once. The sequenced sample was peripheral blood. These receptors originate from a woman aged 25 to 39 with COVID-19, enrolled during active disease.

The V gene is TRBV7-2, the J gene TRBJ2-3, with 8 bases lining up with TRBD1. With V trimmed by 1 base and J by 3 bases, 9 bases remained unmatched. This CDR3 has 17 residues. CDR1 SGHTA and CDR2 FQGNSA come from the germline V gene. The chain's CDR3 is CASSLVAGGRRTDTQYF. In nucleotides, the CDR3 is TGTGCCAGCAGCTTAGTTGCAGGGGGCCGTAGGACAGATACGCAGTATTTT.

This CDR3 is CASSDNVSGEQYF. The CDR3 bases are TGTGCCAGCAGTGATAACGTAAGCGGCGAGCAGTACTTC. The chain is built from TRBV2 and TRBJ2-7, with D possibly being TRBD2 (5 bases). The CDR3 has 13 residues. Looked up from germline, CDR1 is SNHLY and CDR2 is FYNNEI. The ends were cut back, 3 bases at V and 6 bases at J, with 12 bases in the middle.

V is TRBV20-1 and J is TRBJ2-5, with TRBD2 matching over 16 bases. The J segment lost 4 bases and the V segment lost 3 bases, leaving 2 bases of the junction unmatched. Germline V gives CDR1 DFQATT, CDR2 SNEGSKA (reference sequence). The CDR3 is 15 residues long. The CDR3 nucleotides are TGCAGTGCTAGTGGGACTAGCGGGGGGGGAGAGACCCAGTACTTC. Translating gives CSASGTSGGGETQYF.

The rearrangement links TRBV5-4 to TRBJ1-2; D not resolved. Germline V gene lookup returns CDR1 SGHNT and CDR2 YYREEE (reference sequence). The CDR3 contains 12 residues. Trimming stripped 0 bases from V and 6 bases from J, with 6 bases between. Written as DNA, the CDR3 is TGTGCCAGCAGCTTGGCCGAGGATGGCTACACCTTC. Its translation: CASSLAEDGYTF.

This chain connects TRBV21-1 to TRBJ2-4; the table's D call, TRBD2, was not checked against the DNA. TRBV21-1 is termed a pseudogene. The CDR3 has 17 residues. The CDR3 here is CASSKEGSGRGRDIQYF. The CDR3 nucleotides read TGTGCCAGCAGCAAAGAGGGTAGCGGGAGAGGCCGGGACATTCAGTACTTC.

This chain uses TRBV7-2 with TRBJ2-3; weak D call: TRBD2 (6 bases). V dropped 1 base and J dropped 1 base, with 12 bases sitting between them. The CDR3 runs to 16 residues. CDR1 is SGHTA and CDR2 is FQGNSA in the germline V gene. CDR3: CASSLGVGGGTDTQYF. The CDR3 DNA is TGTGCCAGCAGCTTAGGGGTGGGCGGGGGCACAGATACGCAGTATTTT. Complete variable domain (other parts from reference TRBV7-2 and TRBJ2-3): GAGVSQSPSNKVTEKGKDVELRCDPISGHTALYWYRQSLGQGLEFLIYFQGNSAPDKSGLPSDRFSAERTGGSVSTLTIQRTQQEDSAVYLCASSLGVGGGTDTQYFGPGTRLTVL.

The V and J genes are TRBV2 and TRBJ1-1; a possible D gene is TRBD1 (6 bases). The CDR3 is 12 amino acids. V was clipped by 4 bases and J by 12 bases, with 15 bases between them. CDR1 is SNHLY and CDR2 is FYNNEI in the germline V gene. This CDR3 is CASSGEQGQTFF. CDR3 nucleotides: TGTGCCAGCAGTGGGGAGCAGGGGCAAACTTTCTTT.

The chain joins TRBV25-1 to TRBJ2-2; 12 nucleotides line up with TRBD2. The CDR3 spans 16 residues. V lost 11 bases and J lost 3; bases outside the gene matches: 10. Germline V gene lookup returns CDR1 MGHDK and CDR2 SYGVNS. The CDR3 is CALQTSGSQYTGELFF. In nucleotides, the CDR3 is TGTGCCCTTCAGACTAGCGGGAGCCAATACACCGGGGAGCTGTTTTTT.

V usage is TRBV19 and J usage is TRBJ2-3; TRBD2 matches 8 bases. This CDR3 has 15 residues. The germline gives CDR1 LNHDA, CDR2 SQIVND (reference sequence). V gave up 10 bases and J gave up 1 base; unmatched junction bases: 10. The DNA for the CDR3 is TGTGCCATCTCGACTAGCGCAAGGGGCACAGATACGCAGTATTTT. It codes for CAISTSARGTDTQYF.

V is TRBV30 and J is TRBJ1-4, with D tentatively TRBD1 (5 bases). Trimming removed 8 bases from V and 15 bases from J, with 22 bases in between. CDR3 size: 12 residues. CDR1 and CDR2 from the germline V gene are GTSNPN and SVGIG (reference sequence). The CDR3 is CAGKGGTWRMFF. The CDR3 region has the DNA TGTGCCGGAAAAGGAGGGACGTGGAGAATGTTTTTT.

The V gene is TRBV28, the J gene TRBJ2-1; D is ambiguous. CDR1 and CDR2 from the germline V gene are MDHEN and SYDVKM. Between the trimmed V and J ends, which lost 6 bases and 8 bases, there was a span of 5 bases. The CDR3 runs to 10 residues. The CDR3 reads CASSRDEQFF. CDR3 DNA sequence: TGTGCCAGCAGCCGGGATGAGCAGTTCTTC.

The chain combines TRBV5-1 with TRBJ1-2, with D maybe TRBD1 (6 bases). Germline V gives CDR1 SGHRS, CDR2 YFSETQ. Trimming removed 0 bases from V and 3 bases from J, with 21 bases in between. The CDR3 totals 18 residues. The CDR3 DNA reads as TGCGCCAGCAGCTTGGGGAACAGGGAAGGTTGGCAGGACTATGGCTACACCTTC. Its protein product is CASSLGNREGWQDYGYTF.

The chain carries TRBV18 and TRBJ1-5, with D perhaps TRBD1 (5 bases). The ends were cut back, 1 base at V and 9 bases at J, with 13 bases in the middle. The CDR3 length is 14 residues. Germline CDR1 reads KGHSH; CDR2 reads LQKENI. The CDR3 DNA reads TGTGCCAGCTCACCACTCCCCAGGGAAAGGCCCCAGCATTTT. Its protein product is CASSPLPRERPQHF. Full variable domain (outside the CDR3, taken from reference TRBV18 and TRBJ1-5): NAGVMQNPRHLVRRRGQEARLRCSPMKGHSHVYWYRQLPEEGLKFMVYLQKENIIDESGMPKERFSAEFPKEGPSILRIQQVVRGDSAAYFCASSPLPRERPQHFGDGTRLSIL.

CDR3 nucleotides: TGTGCCAGCAGCCGACTGGCGGGGAAGGAAAAACTGTTTTTT. This codes for CASSRLAGKEKLFF. V usage is TRBV11-2 and J usage is TRBJ1-4; D unclear. V lost 5 bases, J lost 8 bases, and 15 bases lay in between. The CDR3 loop spans 14 amino acids. Germline CDR1 is SGHAT and CDR2 is FQNNGV.

A few counts support this clone. The V and J genes are TRBV7-2 and TRBJ1-6; 8 bases match TRBD1. The CDR3 covers 15 residues. Trimming cost V 2 bases and J 5 bases; bases outside gene matches: 2. Germline V gene lookup returns CDR1 SGHTA and CDR2 FQGNSA. The CDR3 region has the DNA TGTGCCAGCAGCTTATCAGGGGGCGATAATTCACCCCTCCACTTT. Translation: CASSLSGGDNSPLHF.

The V call is TRBV19, the J call TRBJ2-1; D may be TRBD2 (5 bases). This CDR3 region has 14 residues. V was cut by 5 bases and J by 2 bases, with 10 bases left in between. The germline gives CDR1 LNHDA, CDR2 SQIVND (reference sequence). The CDR3 reads CASSLGSPYNEQFF. The CDR3 region has the DNA TGTGCCAGTAGTTTGGGGAGCCCCTACAATGAGCAGTTCTTC.

Concerning this clone itself: This sample also contains other DNA sequences that code for the same CDR3. The rearrangement links TRBV6-5 to TRBJ2-7; no firm D call. The germline CDR1 and CDR2 sequences are MNHEY and SVGAGI. The CDR3 spans 13 residues. Trimming removed 2 bases at V and 0 bases at J, with 5 bases between. This chain's CDR3 is CASSYPGSYEQYF. CDR3 in DNA: TGTGCCAGCAGTTACCCGGGCTCCTACGAGCAGTACTTC.

V gene TRBV9 combines with J gene TRBJ2-1, with D uncertain. The length of the CDR3 is 13 residues. Trimming took 0 bases from V and 10 from J, leaving 11 bases between them. The germline V gene has CDR1 SGDLS and CDR2 YYNGEE. The DNA of the CDR3 is TGTGCCAGCAGCGTAGATGCTGCGTCGGAGCAGTTCTTC. This sequence encodes CASSVDAASEQFF. The entire variable domain, with the rest obtained from reference TRBV9 and TRBJ2-1, is as follows: DSGVTQTPKHLITATGQRVTLRCSPRSGDLSVYWYQQSLDQGLQFLIQYYNGEERAKGNILERFSAQQFPDLHSELNLSSLELGDSALYFCASSVDAASEQFFGPGTRLTVL.

The chain recombines TRBV28 with TRBJ2-7, with 9 bases aligning to TRBD1. V lost 5 bases and J lost 5; bases outside the gene matches: 7. CDR1 MDHEN and CDR2 SYDVKM come from the germline V gene. This CDR3 has 14 amino acids. In nucleotides, the CDR3 is TGTGCCAGCAGTCGGGACAGGGTTATCAACGAGCAGTACTTC. Protein product: CASSRDRVINEQYF. Together with reference TRBV28 and TRBJ2-7, the CDR3 gives the full variable domain: DVKVTQSSRYLVKRTGEKVFLECVQDMDHENMFWYRQDPGLGLRLIYFSYDVKMKEKGDIPEGYSVSREKKERFSLILESASTNQTSMYLCASSRDRVINEQYFGPGTRLTVT.

The chain couples TRBV2 to TRBJ2-5; possible D gene TRBD2, 5 bases. This CDR3 contains 12 residues. CDR1 is SNHLY, CDR2 FYNNEI, per germline. V was cut by 8 bases and J by 5 bases, with 12 bases left in between. CDR3 region: CASGVWEETQYF. DNA of the CDR3: TGTGCCAGCGGGGTCTGGGAGGAGACCCAGTACTTC.